The 18 T cell receptor beta chains below all came from one sample that was sequenced in a study of shared clonotypes between healthy human individuals. Sequenced by immunoSEQ multiplex PCR; TCRdb stores in-frame clones only, minus some. Of some 2 million clones in the sample, roughly 95% are singletons; the top ten hold around 1.2%. Positive CCR7 selection of CD45RO-negative cells yielded the naive CD8 cells, and terminally differentiated effector memory CD45RA+ cells were excluded. Sequenced material: naive CD8+ T cells sorted from blood. Every receptor here comes from a man between 18 and 29 years old in good health.

The gene calls are TRBV7-9 and TRBJ1-2; weak D call: TRBD1 (6 bases). Trimming took off 2 bases at V and 5 bases at J, with 12 bases between the two ends. CDR3 length equals 14 residues. Germline V CDR1 and CDR2: SEHNR, FQNEAQ (reference sequence). As DNA, the CDR3 is TGTGCCAGCAGCTTACAGGACAGAGTATATGGCTACACCTTC. The encoded protein is CASSLQDRVYGYTF.

The V call is TRBV5-1, the J call TRBJ2-1; TRBD2 aligns across 7 bases. The CDR3 is 16 amino acids. The trim removed 2 bases at V and 2 bases at J, leaving 7 bases unmatched. Germline V gene lookup returns CDR1 SGHRS and CDR2 YFSETQ. The CDR3 DNA is TGCGCCAGCAGCTTTCGTCGGGGACTACCCTACAATGAGCAGTTCTTC. Its protein is CASSFRRGLPYNEQFF.

The chain is built from TRBV7-9 and TRBJ1-4; D not certain. The CDR3 is 11 amino acids. Germline loops: CDR1 SEHNR, CDR2 FQNEAQ (reference sequence). Trimming took off 4 bases at V and 10 bases at J, with 7 bases between the two ends. The CDR3 loop reads CASSSDSKLFF. Here the CDR3 DNA reads TGTGCCAGCAGCTCCGACTCAAAACTGTTTTTT.

This chain connects TRBV5-4 to TRBJ1-1; tentative D call: TRBD1 (5 bases). Germline assignment: CDR1 SGHNT and CDR2 YYREEE (reference sequence). V lost 1 base and J 1 base, leaving 11 bases between the germline ends. This CDR3 has 15 residues. The CDR3 spells CASSLPGTGNTEAFF. Here the CDR3 DNA reads TGTGCCAGCAGCTTGCCGGGAACAGGGAACACTGAAGCTTTCTTT.

The chain joins TRBV6-1 to TRBJ2-3, with TRBD1 matching 9 bases. From germline, CDR1 is MNHNS and CDR2 SASEGT. The length of the CDR3 is 16 residues. The V gene end was trimmed by 3 bases and the J gene end by 2 bases; junction bases not matched to a gene: 6. The CDR3 sequence: CASSEWDREVTDTQYF. The CDR3 coding sequence is TGTGCCAGCAGTGAGTGGGACAGGGAGGTCACAGATACGCAGTATTTT.

This chain uses TRBV27 with TRBJ2-5; D might be TRBD2 (5 bases). The CDR3 runs to 15 residues. Trimming removed 6 bases from V and 2 bases from J, with 16 bases in between. CDR1 and CDR2 (germline): MNHEY, SMNVEV (reference sequence). This CDR3 reads CASSPQGAAQETQYF. The CDR3 DNA reads as TGTGCCAGCAGCCCTCAAGGAGCGGCTCAAGAGACCCAGTACTTC.

The rearrangement links TRBV10-3 to TRBJ2-7; 7 nucleotides agree with TRBD2. With V trimmed by 4 bases and J by 3 bases, 0 bases remained unmatched. The CDR3 is 12 amino acids. Germline CDR1 ENHRY, CDR2 SYGVKD. The CDR3 region is CAISGEGYEQYF. CDR3 bases: TGTGCCATCAGTGGGGAGGGCTACGAGCAGTACTTC.

The chain is built from TRBV19 and TRBJ1-5, with D maybe TRBD1 (5 bases). Germline CDR1 is LNHDA and CDR2 is SQIVND (reference sequence). Trimming removed 3 bases from V and 1 base from J, with 13 bases in between. This CDR3 contains 16 residues. The CDR3 region has the DNA TGTGCCAGTAGTATGGCGGGAGGGGTGAGCAATCAGCCCCAGCATTTT. Protein product: CASSMAGGVSNQPQHF. Together with reference TRBV19 and TRBJ1-5, the CDR3 gives the full variable domain: DGGITQSPKYLFRKEGQNVTLSCEQNLNHDAMYWYRQDPGQGLRLIYYSQIVNDFQKGDIAEGYSVSREKKESFPLTVTSAQKNPTAFYLCASSMAGGVSNQPQHFGDGTRLSIL.

This chain uses TRBV7-9 with TRBJ2-2; no reliable D call. CDR1 and CDR2 from the germline V gene are SEHNR and FQNEAQ (reference sequence). V was shortened by 3 bases and J by 0 bases, with 11 bases between the two germline ends. The CDR3 runs to 16 residues. This CDR3 is CASSLSGSSNTGELFF. The DNA for the CDR3 is TGTGCCAGCAGCTTGAGTGGCTCCTCGAACACCGGGGAGCTGTTTTTT.

This chain links TRBV30 with TRBJ2-7; possible D gene TRBD2, 7 bases. CDR3 length: 13 residues. Between the trimmed V and J ends, which lost 0 bases and 6 bases, there was a span of 12 bases. CDR1 is GTSNPN, CDR2 SVGIG, per germline (reference sequence). CDR3 DNA sequence: TGTGCCTGGAGTGTACAGGGAGGGACCGAGCAGTACTTC. This codes for CAWSVQGGTEQYF.

The sample holds one count of this clone. The rearrangement uses TRBV5-5 and TRBJ2-7; D may be TRBD1 (5 bases). The CDR3 consists of 13 residues. Germline loops: CDR1 SGHKS, CDR2 YYEKEE (reference sequence). For the CDR3, the DNA is TGTGCGGCCCCGCAGGGATCATCTTGGGAGCAGTACTTC. Protein: CAAPQGSSWEQYF.

This chain joins TRBV6-5 and TRBJ2-3; TRBD1 matches 8 bases. There are 16 residues in the CDR3. Germline values: CDR1 MNHEY, CDR2 SVGAGI. V lost 4 bases, J lost 2 bases, and 8 bases stayed unmatched. CDR3 sequence: CASSFKDRALTDTQYF. CDR3 DNA: TGTGCCAGCAGTTTTAAGGACAGGGCCCTCACAGATACGCAGTATTTT.

The chain joins TRBV23-1 to TRBJ2-5, with TRBD2 matching 11 bases. TRBV23-1 is classed as an ORF, of uncertain function. Trimming cost V 3 bases and J 3 bases; bases outside gene matches: 3. The CDR3 runs 15 residues. The CDR3 nucleotides read TGCGCCAGCAGTCATAGCGGGGGGGCCGAAGAGACCCAGTACTTC. Translating it yields CASSHSGGAEETQYF.

This chain links TRBV11-1 with TRBJ2-1, with D possibly called TRBD1 or TRBD2 (7 bases each). With 2 bases removed from V and 3 bases from J, the gap between germline ends came to 20 bases. Germline V gene data show CDR1 as SGHAT and CDR2 as FQDESV (reference sequence). CDR3 length equals 18 residues. CDR3 sequence (DNA): TGTGCCAGCAGCTTACGGGGGGACGAGGGGGCGTTCTACAATGAGCAGTTCTTC. Translating gives CASSLRGDEGAFYNEQFF.

The V call is TRBV13, the J call TRBJ2-7, with 10 bases that match TRBD2. Trimming cost V 5 bases and J 4 bases; bases outside gene matches: 8. In germline, CDR1 is PRHDT, CDR2 FYEKMQ (reference sequence). The CDR3 is 15 amino acids. The DNA for the CDR3 is TGTGCCAGCAGCCCCCCAGCGGGGGGGCCTTACGAGCAGTACTTC. Its translation is CASSPPAGGPYEQYF. The whole variable domain, remainder taken from reference TRBV13 and TRBJ2-7, is AAGVIQSPRHLIKEKRETATLKCYPIPRHDTVYWYQQGPGQDPQFLISFYEKMQSDKGSIPDRFSAQQFSDYHSELNMSSLELGDSALYFCASSPPAGGPYEQYFGPGTRLTVT.

The table lists this clone with a count of one. V gene TRBV7-8 combines with J gene TRBJ2-3; either TRBD1 or TRBD2 may fit D (6 bases each). V shed 1 base and J shed 1 base, with 9 bases lying between them. Germline V gene data show CDR1 as SGHVS and CDR2 as FQNEAQ. The CDR3 is 15 residues long. The CDR3 DNA reads TGTGCCAGCAGCTTAGAGGGGGGTCGCACAGATACGCAGTATTTT. The encoded protein is CASSLEGGRTDTQYF. Filled out from reference TRBV7-8 and TRBJ2-3, the complete variable domain reads GAGVSQSPRYKVAKRGQDVALRCDPISGHVSLFWYQQALGQGPEFLTYFQNEAQLDKSGLPSDRFFAERPEGSVSTLKIQRTQQEDSAVYLCASSLEGGRTDTQYFGPGTRLTVL.

This rearrangement joins TRBV28 to TRBJ1-4; D unclear. V lost 8 bases and J 5 bases, leaving 12 bases between the germline ends. The CDR3 totals 13 residues. CDR1 and CDR2 from the germline V gene are MDHEN and SYDVKM. CDR3: CASRIEVNEKLFF. The CDR3, as DNA: TGTGCCAGCCGGATAGAAGTGAATGAAAAACTGTTTTTT. Full variable domain (rest looked up from reference TRBV28 and TRBJ1-4): DVKVTQSSRYLVKRTGEKVFLECVQDMDHENMFWYRQDPGLGLRLIYFSYDVKMKEKGDIPEGYSVSREKKERFSLILESASTNQTSMYLCASRIEVNEKLFFGSGTQLSVL.

This chain joins TRBV4-3 and TRBJ2-1; 11 bases agree with TRBD2. The CDR3 contains 16 residues. V gave up 2 bases and J gave up 4 bases; unmatched junction bases: 4. CDR1 and CDR2 from the germline V gene are LGHNA and YSLEER. The CDR3 nucleotides are TGCGCCAGCAGCCAAACCGGGACTAGCGGATACAATGAGCAGTTCTTC. It encodes CASSQTGTSGYNEQFF.